The rows below give T cell receptor beta chains drawn from one sample of a study of blood T cell repertoires in COVID-19. The assay was immunoSEQ multiplex PCR, and TCRdb's table has in-frame clones only and misses some. The table lists a few hundred thousand clones, about nine tenths of them singletons. Sequencing input: PBMCs or T cells enriched from blood (not recorded which). Source of these receptors: a young woman who had recovered from COVID-19. CDR3s include the opening cysteine and the closing phenylalanine or tryptophan. Fields, in order: V gene, D gene, J gene, clone size, CDR3 protein, CDR3 DNA. D genes are given only for firm matches. The size field is filled for only some rows; it gives once, few, many or a size class.

TRBV28	-	TRBJ1-1	many	CASSSEHPNTEAFF	TGTGCCAGCAGTTCTGAACACCCGAACACTGAAGCTTTCTTT
TRBV9	-	TRBJ2-3	-	CASSVNPRAGVADTQYF	TGTGCCAGCAGCGTAAACCCGCGGGCCGGGGTAGCAGATACGCAGTATTTT
TRBV2	TRBD1	TRBJ1-4	-	CASSPDRFNEKLFF	TGTGCCAGCAGCCCGGACAGGTTTAATGAAAAACTGTTTTTT
TRBV19	-	TRBJ1-1	-	CASSGMVNTEAFF	TGTGCCTCGTCAGGGATGGTGAACACTGAAGCTTTCTTT
TRBV18	TRBD1	TRBJ1-3	-	CASSPGQAQLWEF	TGTGCCAGCTCACCGGGACAGGCTCAACTTTGGGAGTTT
TRBV15	TRBD1	TRBJ2-7	-	CATSRDYRDRGLYEQYF	TGTGCCACCAGCAGAGATTATAGGGACAGGGGTCTCTACGAGCAGTACTTC
TRBV27	TRBD2	TRBJ2-2	-	CASSLPVAGGELFF	TGTGCCAGCAGTCTCCCTGTAGCGGGGGGGGAGCTGTTTTTT
TRBV4-1	TRBD2	TRBJ2-3	-	CASSQAGTILDTQYF	TGCGCCAGCAGCCAAGCCGGGACTATACTGGATACGCAGTATTTT
TRBV5-4	-	TRBJ2-7	-	CASSLASGANYEQYF	TGTGCCAGCAGCTTGGCGTCAGGGGCAAACTACGAGCAGTACTTC
TRBV29-1	TRBD1	TRBJ2-6	-	CSVAPGQGALSGANVLTF	TGCAGCGTTGCCCCGGGACAGGGGGCCCTCTCTGGGGCCAACGTCCTGACTTTC
TRBV18	TRBD1	TRBJ1-4	-	CASSQDRVATNEKLFF	TGTGCCAGCTCACAAGACAGGGTTGCAACTAATGAAAAACTGTTTTTT
TRBV5-4	TRBD1	TRBJ1-2	-	CASSPDRENGYTF	TGTGCCAGCAGCCCCGACAGGGAAAATGGCTACACCTTC
TRBV19	TRBD1	TRBJ1-1	few	CASSTITSGTGFPPTAFF	TGTGCCAGTAGTACCATTACATCCGGGACAGGGTTCCCTCCAACAGCTTTCTTT
TRBV2	TRBD1	TRBJ2-1	-	CASSGEPGQGYNEQFF	TGTGCCAGCAGTGGAGAGCCGGGACAGGGGTACAATGAGCAGTTCTTC
TRBV11-2	-	TRBJ1-2	-	CASSLAPRGSYGYTF	TGTGCCAGCAGCTTAGCCCCGAGGGGGTCCTATGGCTACACCTTC
TRBV15	TRBD2	TRBJ2-3	-	CATSRPPGLGTDTQYF	TGTGCCACCAGCAGACCACCGGGACTAGGGACAGATACGCAGTATTTT
TRBV11-3	-	TRBJ2-1	-	CASSSGLAYNEQFF	TGTGCCAGCAGCTCCGGTTTGGCCTACAATGAGCAGTTCTTC
TRBV28	TRBD1	TRBJ1-1	-	CASSLPGQGNTEAFF	TGTGCCAGCAGTCTCCCGGGACAGGGTAACACTGAAGCTTTCTTT
TRBV19	TRBD1	TRBJ1-6	-	CASSIIRGQNSPLHF	TGTGCCAGTAGTATCATCAGGGGGCAAAATTCACCCCTCCACTTT
TRBV11-2	TRBD2	TRBJ2-1	once	CASSSSGRVFNEQFF	TGTGCCAGCAGCTCTAGCGGGAGGGTTTTCAATGAGCAGTTCTTC
TRBV5-6	-	TRBJ2-1	-	CATTESSYNEQFF	TGTGCTACCACGGAGAGCTCCTACAATGAGCAGTTCTTC
TRBV19	-	TRBJ1-1	-	CASSIAAGTNTEAFF	TGTGCCAGTAGTATAGCGGCAGGAACGAACACTGAAGCTTTCTTT
TRBV12-5	TRBD1	TRBJ2-7	-	CASGLTGVSYEQYF	TGTGCTAGTGGTTTGACAGGGGTTTCCTACGAGCAGTACTTC
TRBV9	TRBD1	TRBJ2-7	-	CASSITGEREQYF	TGTGCCAGCAGCATCACAGGGGAAAGAGAGCAGTACTTC
TRBV6-5	TRBD2	TRBJ2-1	-	CASSYAGGAYNEQFF	TGTGCCAGCAGTTACGCCGGGGGGGCATACAATGAGCAGTTCTTC
TRBV28	-	TRBJ1-2	few	CASSEDRPYGYTF	TGTGCCAGCAGCGAGGACAGACCCTATGGCTACACCTTC
TRBV2	-	TRBJ2-1	-	CASSDVSRETEQFF	TGTGCCAGCAGTGATGTCTCGAGGGAAACTGAGCAGTTCTTC
TRBV3-1/TRBV3-2	-	TRBJ1-3	-	CASSQSWAGSSGNTIYF	TGTGCCAGCAGCCAATCATGGGCGGGTAGCTCTGGAAACACCATATATTTT
TRBV27	-	TRBJ1-2	-	CASRSGTYGYTF	TGTGCCAGCAGGTCCGGGACATATGGCTACACCTTC
TRBV12-3/TRBV12-4	-	TRBJ1-2	-	CASSPQGIYGYTF	TGTGCCAGCAGTCCGCAGGGGATCTATGGCTACACCTTC
TRBV5-4	TRBD1	TRBJ1-1	-	CASSLGQDPLEAFF	TGTGCCAGCAGCCTTGGACAGGATCCTCTTGAAGCTTTCTTT
TRBV27	-	TRBJ1-1	-	CASSLQTGYTEAFF	TGTGCCAGCAGTCTCCAAACAGGGTACACTGAAGCTTTCTTT
TRBV10-3	TRBD1	TRBJ2-7	once	CAISAGTGGSYEQYF	TGTGCCATCAGTGCGGGGACAGGGGGTTCCTACGAGCAGTACTTC
TRBV19	-	TRBJ2-7	-	CASSIAENSYEQYF	TGTGCCAGTAGTATAGCAGAAAACTCCTACGAGCAGTACTTC
TRBV5-4	-	TRBJ2-2	few	CASSSPSGNTGELFF	TGTGCCAGCAGCTCCCCTTCGGGGAACACCGGGGAGCTGTTTTTT
TRBV28	-	TRBJ2-3	once	CASSYTDTQYF	TGTGCCAGCAGCTATACAGATACGCAGTATTTT
TRBV23-1	-	TRBJ2-2	-	CARQGYTGELFF	TGCGCCAGGCAGGGATACACCGGGGAGCTGTTTTTT
TRBV11-2	TRBD1	TRBJ2-2	-	CASSLGLTGETGELFF	TGTGCCAGCAGCTTAGGCCTGACAGGGGAAACCGGGGAGCTGTTTTTT
TRBV10-3	-	TRBJ1-5	many	CAISESLAGNEPQHF	TGTGCCATCAGTGAGTCGTTGGCAGGGAATGAGCCCCAGCATTTT
TRBV4-1	-	TRBJ1-2	-	CASSQGRQQSYGYTF	TGCGCCAGCAGCCAAGGACGACAACAGAGCTATGGCTACACCTTC
TRBV5-6	-	TRBJ1-1	-	CASSYTQQGKAFF	TGTGCCAGCAGTTATACCCAACAGGGTAAAGCTTTCTTT
TRBV29-1	-	TRBJ2-3	-	CSVGPAAFSDTQYF	TGCAGCGTTGGCCCAGCGGCGTTCTCAGATACGCAGTATTTT